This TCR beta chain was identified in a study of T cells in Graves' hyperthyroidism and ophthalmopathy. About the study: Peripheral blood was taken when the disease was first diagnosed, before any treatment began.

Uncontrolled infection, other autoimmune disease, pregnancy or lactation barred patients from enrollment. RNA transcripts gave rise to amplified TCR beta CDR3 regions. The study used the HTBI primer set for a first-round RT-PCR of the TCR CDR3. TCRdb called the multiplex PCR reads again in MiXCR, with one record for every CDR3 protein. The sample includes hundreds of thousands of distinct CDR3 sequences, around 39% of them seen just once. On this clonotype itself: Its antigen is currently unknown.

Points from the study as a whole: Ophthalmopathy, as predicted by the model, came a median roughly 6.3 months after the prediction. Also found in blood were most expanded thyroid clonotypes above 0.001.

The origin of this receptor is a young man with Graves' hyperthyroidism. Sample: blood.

The chain's CDR3 is CASSLFAGAPQHF. The CDR3 nucleotides read TGTGCCAGCAGTTTATTTGCGGGGGCGCCCCAGCATTTT. The chain has TRBV27 and TRBJ1-5; D might be TRBD1 (6 bases). The ends were cut back, 1 base at V and 9 bases at J, with 10 bases in the middle. Germline CDR1 and CDR2: MNHEY and SMNVEV (reference sequence). The CDR3 is 13 residues long.